The clone carrying this TCR beta chain showed up just a few times. Its target is not known. This entry belongs to a study of OX40 agonist ivuxolimab in advanced cancers. Study details: At doses from 0.01 to 10 mg/kg, patients were given intravenous ivuxolimab every 2 weeks.

The study's findings and limits: With doses of 0.1 to 3.0 mg/kg, CD4+ and CD8+ blood T cells had undergone clonal expansion by week 6. In the 0.1-3.0 mg/kg groups, partial responders showed among the lowest expansion.

Only in-frame clones appear in the TCRdb table, and some are missing; sequencing was by immunoSEQ multiplex PCR. Found here are about 72,000 clones, about nine tenths of them singletons; the top ten hold approximately 6%. The CDR3 spans 13 residues. Germline V lookup: CDR1 GTSNPN, CDR2 SVGIG (reference sequence). Between the trimmed V and J ends, which lost 4 bases and 5 bases, there was a span of 14 bases. The V and J genes are TRBV30 and TRBJ1-1; D is ambiguous. The specimen comprised CD4+ or CD8+ T cells sorted from blood, sampled in a trial of the OX40 agonist ivuxolimab. The TCR comes from an adult with an advanced solid tumor such as melanoma, head and neck, liver or kidney cancer. The CDR3 sequence: CAWTRKAITEAFF. DNA for the CDR3: TGTGCCTGGACCCGGAAAGCTATTACTGAAGCTTTCTTT.